The clone carrying this T cell receptor (beta chain) appeared a single time. The antigen remains undetermined. TCRdb keeps only in-frame clones here, not all; method: immunoSEQ multiplex PCR. The sample records about 130,000 clones, roughly 88% being singletons. The record originates from a study of T cell responses to AZD1222 COVID-19 vaccine. Overall study results and limits: It was only six AZD1222 recipients who were seropositive at baseline.

The germline V gene encodes CDR1 MGHDK and CDR2 SYGVNS. This CDR3 has 12 amino acids. Trimming left V 6 bases short and J 8 bases short, with 13 bases between. The sample was peripheral blood, taken on day 0 of MenACWY control vaccination. The TCR comes from an adult in good health. V usage is TRBV25-1 and J usage is TRBJ1-2, with D hard to call. The DNA of the CDR3 is TGTGCCAGCAGCGCTACGATGGGGGGCTACACCTTC. It specifies CASSATMGGYTF.